In this sample, the clone carrying this T cell receptor (beta chain) turned up once. The data derive from a study of blood T cell repertoires in COVID-19. Study as a whole: Both acute and convalescent COVID-19 samples were obtained from the United States, Italy and Spain. From T cells, B-cell-depleted T cells, or PBMCs came the material, which was cDNA or gDNA.

In the authors' methods: Amplification with reference gene primers provided the estimates of nucleated cell counts. The method was immunoSEQ multiplex PCR; TCRdb's version includes in-frame clones alone and lacks a portion of them. Clone size and V and J calls were adopted from that table, with D and trimming inferred from the DNA. Among just over 35,000 clones, about 90% were seen once, and the ten largest hold 20% to 25%. The germline V gene encodes CDR1 DFQATT and CDR2 SNEGSKA (reference sequence). The V and J ends lost 6 bases and 4 bases, in that order; junction bases with no gene match: 1. This CDR3 spans 11 amino acids.

The chain has TRBV20-1 and TRBJ2-5; TRBD2 matches at 8 bases. Sequencing was performed on peripheral blood. The TCR sequence derives from a man aged 55 to 70 with acute or convalescent COVID-19. The CDR3: CSAGRGETQYF. The CDR3 DNA is TGCAGTGCCGGGAGGGGAGAGACCCAGTACTTC.